This T cell receptor beta chain is drawn from a study of cytomegalovirus exposure and HLA in healthy donors. Study-wide results and caveats: The HLA-A and HLA-B alleles of most subjects were reportedly predicted accurately from TCR beta sequences.

The CDR3 consists of 15 residues. Trimming stripped 3 bases from V and 5 bases from J, with 14 bases between. Germline assignment: CDR1 MGHRA and CDR2 YSYEKL. Each donor's status was that of a healthy bone marrow donor. The PCR was carried out with 60 Vbeta primers and 13 Jbeta primers. Sequenced by immunoSEQ multiplex PCR; TCRdb stores in-frame clones only, minus some. The sample consists of about 120,000 clones, 70% to 80% of them appearing once. As concerns this clone: What it recognizes is unknown.

The receptor's source is a man between 50 and 59 years old in good health and CMV-seropositive. Sequencing input: PBMCs. The V and J genes are TRBV4-1 and TRBJ2-1; TRBD2 might be the D (7 bases). In nucleotides, the CDR3 is TGCGCCAGCAGCCAGGGGGGGCAGGGTGACAATGAGCAGTTCTTC. It translates to CASSQGGQGDNEQFF.